A selection of T cell receptor beta chains follows, all from one sample in a study of T-cell reconstitution after alpha-beta-depleted transplantation in children. Each CDR3 protein gets one entry after TCRdb re-called the PCR reads with MiXCR. The repertoire includes approximately 240,000 distinct CDR3 sequences, about 9.6% of them detected once, and approximately 5% sits in the top ten. This sample comprised PBMCs from the stem cell graft donor, obtained from the stem cell graft. Receptors originate from a human donor who donated a stem cell graft to a child with SCID. CDR3s include the opening cysteine and the closing phenylalanine or tryptophan.

V,CDR3
TRBV6-2/TRBV6-3,CASRSPGQTYEQYF
TRBV7-2,CAEGVLSGNTIYF
TRBV6-1,CASSDPGQGLEGETQYF
TRBV19,CASSIPGRSTDTQYF
TRBV7-2,CASSFSKGGSTGELFF
TRBV6-1,CASSVTSGWTGELFF
TRBV20-1,CSARTWRGNTIYF
TRBV5-5,CASTPGTGLAGELFF
TRBV2,CASSEGEGEAFF
TRBV7-2,CASSPHRGAGYTF
TRBV7-8,CASSSPLGSSYNEQFF
TRBV20-1,CSARDIRDTEAFF
TRBV6-2/TRBV6-3,CASSSVVGTQYF
TRBV7-7,CASSADSTGQETQYF
TRBV5-5,CASSLEGSHSYGYTF
TRBV20-1,CSAAPEQGYTEAFF
TRBV2,CASSEYGEQFF
TRBV21-1,CASSKDGTGRGMESSYNEQFF
TRBV20-1,CSVLSARGLYEQFF
TRBV10-3,CAISGSDTQYF
TRBV3-1,CASSQEGPAGGRGIQYF
TRBV7-2,CASSSRDEQFF
TRBV7-2,CASSQGFQPQHF
TRBV7-8,CASSLSGVPYYGYTF
TRBV20-1,CSAPGQGVDVSSGEAFF
TRBV2,CASSEGRNIQYF
TRBV28,CASSLGQGFRQPQHF
TRBV6-2/TRBV6-3,CASSSGAPLHF
TRBV9,CASSSWTSGTDTQYF
TRBV7-3,CASSGEGFTDTQYF
TRBV5-1,CASSTTAGGLTDTQYF
TRBV28,CASSFRQDASGNTIYF
TRBV7-9,CASSSEGRLRTGELFF
TRBV4-2,CASSQEKVRGYGYTF
TRBV9,CASSSSGGAVDNEQFF
TRBV12-3/TRBV12-4,CASSLGEQFF
TRBV4-3,CAGSQVPTSGRAYEQYF
TRBV6-2/TRBV6-3,CASSGPRNSNNEQFF
TRBV7-8,CASSPLSGLLSYEQYF
TRBV6-2/TRBV6-3,CASSYMVPRGTEAFF
TRBV7-9,CASSSKPDRYYGYTF
TRBV29-1,CSVGREETQYF
TRBV6-2/TRBV6-3,CASSYMAGEGNQPQHF
TRBV15,CATSSGAGGYNEQFF
TRBV20-1,CSVRASGMPDTQYF
TRBV12-5,CASGQGESSTDTQYF
TRBV19,CASGTSGDYNEQFF
TRBV7-6,CASSLEAGERNEQFF
TRBV7-3,CASSLTGQGNTEAFF
TRBV7-9,CASTSSGGQPQHF
TRBV5-6,CASSPRVPQETQYF
TRBV5-1,CASSSGTSGGFSTDTQYF
TRBV30,CAWSVDSMSRLGYTF
TRBV19,CASSMGTEAFF